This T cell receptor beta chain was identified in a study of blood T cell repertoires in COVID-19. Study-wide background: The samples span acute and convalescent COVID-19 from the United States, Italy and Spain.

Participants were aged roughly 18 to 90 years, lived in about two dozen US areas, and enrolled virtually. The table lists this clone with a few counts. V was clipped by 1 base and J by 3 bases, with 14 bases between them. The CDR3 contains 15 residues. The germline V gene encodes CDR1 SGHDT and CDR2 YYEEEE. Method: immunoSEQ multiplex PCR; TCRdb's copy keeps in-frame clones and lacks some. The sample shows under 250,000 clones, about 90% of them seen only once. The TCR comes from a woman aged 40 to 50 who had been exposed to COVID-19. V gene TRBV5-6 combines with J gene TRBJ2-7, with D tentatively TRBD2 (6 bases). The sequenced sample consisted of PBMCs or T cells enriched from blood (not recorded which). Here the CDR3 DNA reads TGTGCCAGCAGCTTGCGAGGGAGGAGTCTCTACGAGCAGTACGTC. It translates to CASSLRGRSLYEQYV.